These T cell receptor beta chains were read from a single sample in a study of shared clonotypes between healthy human individuals. Some clones are missing from TCRdb's copy, which holds only in-frame ones; the method was immunoSEQ multiplex PCR. The table lists 2.5 million or so clones, roughly 92% of them singletons. The sequenced material came from naive CD4+ T cells sorted from blood. These receptor sequences come from a man younger than 30 in good health. Each CDR3 is given with its conserved first and last residue.

V gene: TRBV30; J gene: TRBJ1-1; CDR3 protein: CAWSTLKAGAFF
V gene: TRBV2; J gene: TRBJ2-1; CDR3 protein: CATTVLDEQFF
V gene: TRBV27; J gene: TRBJ1-2; CDR3 protein: CASSGGIGGLDYGYTF
V gene: TRBV6-6; J gene: TRBJ2-1; CDR3 protein: CASRPANSGGNEQFF
V gene: TRBV7-2; J gene: TRBJ2-1; CDR3 protein: CASSLGLGLNNEQFF
V gene: TRBV7-9; J gene: TRBJ1-5; CDR3 protein: CASSSTGDRNQPQHF
V gene: TRBV20-1; J gene: TRBJ1-5; CDR3 protein: CSARRQGHQHF
V gene: TRBV14; J gene: TRBJ2-5; CDR3 protein: CASSQDVTNQETQYF
V gene: TRBV5-8; J gene: TRBJ2-1; CDR3 protein: CASSLGTGPSNEQFF
V gene: TRBV5-1; J gene: TRBJ1-6; CDR3 protein: CASGPDPNSPLHF